This T cell receptor beta chain was recorded in a study of blood T cells in healthy people across ages. The second PCR ran roughly 7 to 11 cycles with a sample-barcoded 5' primer and J-beta primers. Sequencing yielded, for each sample, at least 3 million paired-end reads carrying CDR3. Via MiXCR, TCRdb re-called the 5' RACE reads, giving one row per CDR3 protein. The data contain about 1.4 million distinct CDR3 sequences, approximately 59% of them singletons. Germline V gives CDR1 MGHRA, CDR2 YSYEKL. The V gene lost 6 bases and the J gene lost 2 bases, with 19 bases spanning the gap. This CDR3 has 16 amino acids. Individuals who donated were healthy Caucasians from Russia aged roughly 6 to 95.

Sequencing input: blood. The V call is TRBV4-1, the J call TRBJ1-1; D is unresolved. The source of this sequence is a man between 18 and 35 years old in good health. The CDR3 spells CASSKEAALGNTEAFF. CDR3 in DNA: TGCGCCAGCAGTAAGGAGGCAGCCTTAGGTAACACTGAAGCTTTCTTT.